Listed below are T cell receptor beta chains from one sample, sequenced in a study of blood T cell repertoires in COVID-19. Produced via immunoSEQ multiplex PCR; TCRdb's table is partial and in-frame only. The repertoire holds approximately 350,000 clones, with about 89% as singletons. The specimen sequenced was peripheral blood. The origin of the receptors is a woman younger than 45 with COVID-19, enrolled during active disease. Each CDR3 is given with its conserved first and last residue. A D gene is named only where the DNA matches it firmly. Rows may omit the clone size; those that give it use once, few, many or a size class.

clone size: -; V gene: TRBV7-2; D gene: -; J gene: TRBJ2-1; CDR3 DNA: TGTGCCAGCAGCTCTGGACAGTCCTCCTACAATGAGCAGTTCTTC; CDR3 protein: CASSSGQSSYNEQFF
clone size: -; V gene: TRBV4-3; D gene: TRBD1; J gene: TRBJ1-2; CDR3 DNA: TGCGCCAGCAGCCAATCCCAGGGGGTCTCCTATGGCTACACCTTC; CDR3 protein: CASSQSQGVSYGYTF
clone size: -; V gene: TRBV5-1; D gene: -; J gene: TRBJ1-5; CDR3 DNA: TGCGCCAGCAGCTTGTCCCCAGGGGAGGGTCAGCCCCAGCATTTT; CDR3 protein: CASSLSPGEGQPQHF
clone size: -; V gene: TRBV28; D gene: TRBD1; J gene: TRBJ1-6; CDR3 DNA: TGTGCCAGCAGCTCCGGGACAGGGTACACAGAGGCGCGTTCACCCCTCCACTTT; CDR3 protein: CASSSGTGYTEARSPLHF
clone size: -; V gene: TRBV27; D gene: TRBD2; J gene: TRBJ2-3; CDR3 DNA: TGTGCCAGTCTGGAGCGGGGCGATTACACAGATACGCAGTATTTT; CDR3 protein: CASLERGDYTDTQYF
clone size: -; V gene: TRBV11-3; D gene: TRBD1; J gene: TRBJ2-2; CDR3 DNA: TGTGCCAGCAGCTTAGATAGGGGGACAGGAACCGGGGAGCTGTTTTTT; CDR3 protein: CASSLDRGTGTGELFF
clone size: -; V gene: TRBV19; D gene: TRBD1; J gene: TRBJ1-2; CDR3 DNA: TGTGCCAGTAGTTTTGACAGGGCGTCCTCCTATGGCTACACCTTC; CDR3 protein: CASSFDRASSYGYTF
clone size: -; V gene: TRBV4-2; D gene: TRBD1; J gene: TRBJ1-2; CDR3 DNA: TGTGCCAGCAGCCAAGATAAGACAGGGTTAGGGGATGGCTACACCTTC; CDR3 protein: CASSQDKTGLGDGYTF
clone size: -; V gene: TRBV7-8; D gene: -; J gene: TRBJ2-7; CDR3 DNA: TGTGCCAGCAGCTTAGCGTCCAGGGGCCCCTACGAGCAGTACTTC; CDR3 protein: CASSLASRGPYEQYF
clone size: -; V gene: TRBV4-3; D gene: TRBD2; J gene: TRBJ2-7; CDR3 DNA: TGCGCCAGCAGCCGAGGGACTAGCGGCTACGAGCAGTACTTC; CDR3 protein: CASSRGTSGYEQYF
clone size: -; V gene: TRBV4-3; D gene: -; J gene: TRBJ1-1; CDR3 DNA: TGCGCCAGCAGCCACATGTCCGGGCAGGGTTCTGAAGCTTTCTTT; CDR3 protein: CASSHMSGQGSEAFF
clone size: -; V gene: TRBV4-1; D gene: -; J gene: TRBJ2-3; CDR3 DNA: TGCGCCAGCAGCCAAGAGGGTAGCGCGGGCACAGATACGCAGTATTTT; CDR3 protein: CASSQEGSAGTDTQYF
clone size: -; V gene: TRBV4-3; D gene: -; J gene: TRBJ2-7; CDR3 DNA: TGCGCCAGCAGCCAAGTTCTGGGGGCGAGCTCCTACGAGCAGTACTTC; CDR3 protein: CASSQVLGASSYEQYF
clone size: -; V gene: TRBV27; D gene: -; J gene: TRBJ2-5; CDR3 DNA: TGTGCCAGCAGCCCTTCTACGGTCCAAGAGACCCAGTACTTC; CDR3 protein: CASSPSTVQETQYF
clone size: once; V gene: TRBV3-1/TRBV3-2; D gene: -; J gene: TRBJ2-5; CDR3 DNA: TGTGCCAGCAGCCAAGTTCCAGCGCCCCAAGAGACCCAGTACTTC; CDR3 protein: CASSQVPAPQETQYF
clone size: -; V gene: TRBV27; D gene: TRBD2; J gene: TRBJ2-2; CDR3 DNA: TGTGCCAGCAGTTTAGCTAGCGGGAGCCCCGGGGAGCTGTTTTTT; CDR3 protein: CASSLASGSPGELFF
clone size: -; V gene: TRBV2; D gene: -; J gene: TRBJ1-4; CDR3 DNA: TGTGCCAGCAGGGGAGGGGTTGAAAAACTGTTTTTT; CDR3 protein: CASRGGVEKLFF
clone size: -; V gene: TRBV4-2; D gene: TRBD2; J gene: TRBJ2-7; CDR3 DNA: TGTGCCAGCAGCCAGACTAGCGGGGGGGCCGGGAACTACGAGCAGTACTTC; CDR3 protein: CASSQTSGGAGNYEQYF
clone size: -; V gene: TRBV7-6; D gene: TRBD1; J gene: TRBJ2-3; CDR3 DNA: TGTGCCAGCAGTTCCTTAGACAGGGGGTACCTTCGGGATACGCAGTATTTT; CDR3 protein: CASSSLDRGYLRDTQYF
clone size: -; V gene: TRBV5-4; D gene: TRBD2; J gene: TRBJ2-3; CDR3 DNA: TGTGCCAGCAGCTTGGAACTACTAGCGACAGATACGCAGTATTTT; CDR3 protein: CASSLELLATDTQYF
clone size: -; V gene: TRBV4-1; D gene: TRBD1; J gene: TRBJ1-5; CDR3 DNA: TGCGCCAGCAGCCAGGGGGACAGGTCCCCTGAGCCCCAGCATTTT; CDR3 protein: CASSQGDRSPEPQHF
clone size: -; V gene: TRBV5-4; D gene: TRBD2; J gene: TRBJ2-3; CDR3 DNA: TGTGCCAGCAGCTTGGCCGGGACTAGCGGGGGGTCAGATACGCAGTATTTT; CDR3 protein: CASSLAGTSGGSDTQYF
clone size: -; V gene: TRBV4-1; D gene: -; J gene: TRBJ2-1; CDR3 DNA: TGCGCCAGCAGACCGCAAGGGGTGCCGCTGTCGGATGAGCAGTTCTTC; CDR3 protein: CASRPQGVPLSDEQFF
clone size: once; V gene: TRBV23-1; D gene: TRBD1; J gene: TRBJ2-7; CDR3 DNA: TGCGCCAGCGGGGGGGACAGGGGGCACGAGCAGTACTTC; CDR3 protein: CASGGDRGHEQYF
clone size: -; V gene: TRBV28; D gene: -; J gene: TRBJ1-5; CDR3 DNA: TGTGCCAGCAGCCCTACGGACGGGGGCAATCAGCCCCAGCATTTT; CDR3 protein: CASSPTDGGNQPQHF
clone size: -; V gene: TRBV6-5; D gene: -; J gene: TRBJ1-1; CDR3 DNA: TGTGCCAGCAGTTCCTTCAGGGGCACTGAAGCTTTCTTT; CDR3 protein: CASSSFRGTEAFF
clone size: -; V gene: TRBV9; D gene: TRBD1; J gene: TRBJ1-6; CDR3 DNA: TGTGCCAGCAGCAAACAGGGGGCCTATAATTCACCCCTCCACTTT; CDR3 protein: CASSKQGAYNSPLHF
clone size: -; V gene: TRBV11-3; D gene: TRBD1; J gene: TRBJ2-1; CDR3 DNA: TGTGCCAGCAGCCGTGACAGGGGCTCCTACAATGAGCAGTTCTTC; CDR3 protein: CASSRDRGSYNEQFF
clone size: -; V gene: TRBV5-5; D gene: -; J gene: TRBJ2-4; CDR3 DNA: TGTGCCAGCAGCCCGTCGGTTAGATGGATGAGGGAGAGAGAAAACATTCAGTACTTC; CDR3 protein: CASSPSVRWMRERENIQYF
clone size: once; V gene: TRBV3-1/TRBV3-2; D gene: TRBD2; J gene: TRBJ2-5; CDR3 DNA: TGTGCCAGCAGCCAATCCCGGACTAGCGGGGGCCCGTACCAAGAGACCCAGTACTTC; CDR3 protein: CASSQSRTSGGPYQETQYF
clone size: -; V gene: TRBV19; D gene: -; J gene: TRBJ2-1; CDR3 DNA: TGTGCCAGTGCCACATTAGGTGAGGGAACCAATGAGCAGTTCTTC; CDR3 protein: CASATLGEGTNEQFF
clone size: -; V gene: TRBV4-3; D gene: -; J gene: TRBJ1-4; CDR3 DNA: TGCGCCAGCAGCCGAAAGTCTAGGCAGGGTGTTGAAAAACTGTTTTTT; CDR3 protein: CASSRKSRQGVEKLFF
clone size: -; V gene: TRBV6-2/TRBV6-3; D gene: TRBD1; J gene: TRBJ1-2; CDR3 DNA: TGTGCCAGCAGCCCCCGACAGGGATATGGCTACACCTTC; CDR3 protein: CASSPRQGYGYTF
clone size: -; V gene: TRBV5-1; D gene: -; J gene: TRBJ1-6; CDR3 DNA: TGCGCCAGCAGCTTGGCCGGGGGATACCTTAGAAACCTTAGGAATTCACCCCTCCACTTT; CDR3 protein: CASSLAGGYLRNLRNSPLHF
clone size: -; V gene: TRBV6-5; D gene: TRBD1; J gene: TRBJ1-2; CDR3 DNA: TGTGCCAGCAGTTACCAGGGGGGTTCGGATGGCTACACCTTC; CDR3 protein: CASSYQGGSDGYTF
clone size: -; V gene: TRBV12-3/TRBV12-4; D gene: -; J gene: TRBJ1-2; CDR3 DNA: TGTTGTTGTAGACAGGATAACTATGGCTACACCTTC; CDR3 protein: CCCRQDNYGYTF
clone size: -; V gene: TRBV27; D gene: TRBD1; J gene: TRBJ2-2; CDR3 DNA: TGTGCCAGCAGTTTCCTCAGGACAGGGCGGACCGGGGAGCTGTTTTTT; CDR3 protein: CASSFLRTGRTGELFF
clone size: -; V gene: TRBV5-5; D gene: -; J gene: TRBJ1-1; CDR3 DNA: TGTGCCAGCAGCTTGGCAGGGTCCGCTTTCTTT; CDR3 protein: CASSLAGSAFF
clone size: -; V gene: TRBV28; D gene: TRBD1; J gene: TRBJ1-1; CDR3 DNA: TGTGCCAGCAGTCACCGCACAGGGGGTATGCTTGCAGCTTTCTTT; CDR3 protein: CASSHRTGGMLAAFF
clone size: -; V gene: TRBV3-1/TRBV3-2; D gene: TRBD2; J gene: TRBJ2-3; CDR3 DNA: TGTGCCAGCAGCCAAGGGACTAGCGGGGGAACAGATACGCAGTATTTT; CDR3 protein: CASSQGTSGGTDTQYF
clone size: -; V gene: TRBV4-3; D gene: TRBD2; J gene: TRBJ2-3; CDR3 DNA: TGCGCCAGCAGCCAACTCGGACTAGCCCACACAGATACGCAGTATTTT; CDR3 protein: CASSQLGLAHTDTQYF
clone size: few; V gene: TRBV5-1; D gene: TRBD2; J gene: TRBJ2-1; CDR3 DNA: TGCGCCAGCAGCCCCCTAGCGGGAGGGTACAATGAGCAGTTCTTC; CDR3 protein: CASSPLAGGYNEQFF
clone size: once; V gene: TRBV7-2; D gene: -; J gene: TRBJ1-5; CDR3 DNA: TGTGCCAGCAGCTTAGGACGGGTTGGGCAGCCCCAGCATTTT; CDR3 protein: CASSLGRVGQPQHF
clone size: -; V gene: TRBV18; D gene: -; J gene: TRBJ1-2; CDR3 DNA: TGTGCCAGCTCCCCCTGGGAGGGGGAGTTTACCGGTGGCTACACCTTC; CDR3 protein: CASSPWEGEFTGGYTF
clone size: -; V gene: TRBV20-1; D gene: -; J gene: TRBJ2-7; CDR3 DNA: TGCAGTGCTAGTTCAGGGTTACCTTCCTACGAGCAGTACTTC; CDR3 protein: CSASSGLPSYEQYF
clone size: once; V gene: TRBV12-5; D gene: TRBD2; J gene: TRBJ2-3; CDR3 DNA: TGTGCTAGTGGTTTGGGACTAGCTCCAGATACGCAGTATTTT; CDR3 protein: CASGLGLAPDTQYF
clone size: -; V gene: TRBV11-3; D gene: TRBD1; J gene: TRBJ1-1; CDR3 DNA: TGTGCCAGCAGCATAAGAACAGGGGCTTGGACTGAAGCTTTCTTT; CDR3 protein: CASSIRTGAWTEAFF
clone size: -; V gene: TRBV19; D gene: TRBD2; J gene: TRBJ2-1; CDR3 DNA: TGTGCCAGTACGCTCGCGGGAGGGTACAATGAGCAGTTCTTC; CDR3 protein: CASTLAGGYNEQFF
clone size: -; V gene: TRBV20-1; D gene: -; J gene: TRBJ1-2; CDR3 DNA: TGCAGTGCTACCCCCCATTATGGCTACACCTTC; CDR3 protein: CSATPHYGYTF
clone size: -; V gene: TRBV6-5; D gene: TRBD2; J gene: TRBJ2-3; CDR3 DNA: TGTGCCAGCAGACCGGGACTAGCTTCAGATACGCAGTATTTT; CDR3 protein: CASRPGLASDTQYF
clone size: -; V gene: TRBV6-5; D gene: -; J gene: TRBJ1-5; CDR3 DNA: TGTGCCAGCAGGATCCGGGACAACTATCAGCCCCAGCATTTT; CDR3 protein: CASRIRDNYQPQHF
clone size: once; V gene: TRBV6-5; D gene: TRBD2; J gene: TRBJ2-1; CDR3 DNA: TGTGCCAGCAGCAATCGCCGGGAGGATAATGAGCAGTTCTTC; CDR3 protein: CASSNRREDNEQFF
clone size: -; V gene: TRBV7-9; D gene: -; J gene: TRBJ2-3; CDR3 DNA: TGTGCCAGCAGCTTAGAGGGGGAAGTTACGCAGTATTTT; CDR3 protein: CASSLEGEVTQYF
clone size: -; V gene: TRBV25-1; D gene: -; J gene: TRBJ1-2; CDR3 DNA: TGTGCCAGCAGAGACAGGCTACCACCCTATGGCTACACCTTC; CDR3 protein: CASRDRLPPYGYTF
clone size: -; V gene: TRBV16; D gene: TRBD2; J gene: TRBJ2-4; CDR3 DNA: TGTGCCAGCAGCCAAGTTCGACGGGGAGGGGACATTCAGTACTTC; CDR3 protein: CASSQVRRGGDIQYF